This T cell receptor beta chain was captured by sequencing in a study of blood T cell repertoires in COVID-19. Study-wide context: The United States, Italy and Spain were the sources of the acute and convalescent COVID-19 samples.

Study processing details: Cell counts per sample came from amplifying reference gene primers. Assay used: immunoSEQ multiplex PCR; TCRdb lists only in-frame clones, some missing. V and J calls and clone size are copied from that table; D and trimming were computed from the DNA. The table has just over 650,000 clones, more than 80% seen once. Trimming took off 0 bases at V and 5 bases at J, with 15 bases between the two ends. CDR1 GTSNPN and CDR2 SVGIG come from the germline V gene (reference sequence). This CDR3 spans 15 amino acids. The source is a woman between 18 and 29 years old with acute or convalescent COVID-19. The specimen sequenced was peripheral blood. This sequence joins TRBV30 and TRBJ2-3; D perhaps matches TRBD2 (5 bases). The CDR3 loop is CAWSVSSAGKDTQYF. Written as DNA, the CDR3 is TGTGCCTGGAGTGTAAGTTCGGCCGGGAAAGATACGCAGTATTTT.